These 20 T cell receptor beta chains were all obtained from the same sample, sequenced in a study of cytomegalovirus exposure and HLA in healthy donors. The primer mix had 60 Vbeta and 13 Jbeta primers. Sequencing was performed with immunoSEQ multiplex PCR; in TCRdb, only in-frame clones are kept and a portion is missing. The sample includes 100,000 to 150,000 clones, about 78% of them seen just once. The sequenced sample consisted of PBMCs. These receptor sequences come from a human donor in good health.

The gene calls are TRBV7-2 and TRBJ2-3; weak D call: TRBD1 (5 bases). The V and J ends lost 4 bases and 3 bases respectively, with 14 bases between them. CDR3 size: 15 residues. The germline V gene has CDR1 SGHTA and CDR2 FQGNSA. The CDR3 DNA reads as TGTGCCAGCAGCTCCAACCCGACAGCGACAGATACGCAGTATTTT. It encodes CASSSNPTATDTQYF.

The chain uses TRBV7-8 and TRBJ1-5; D remains ambiguous. CDR1 is SGHVS and CDR2 is FQNEAQ in the germline V gene. The CDR3 contains 15 residues. V was trimmed by 5 bases and J by 3 bases, leaving 14 bases between them. The CDR3 nucleotides read TGTGCCAGCAGCCCCGAAGGAGGCGACAATCAGCCCCAGCATTTT. Amino acid sequence: CASSPEGGDNQPQHF.

V usage is TRBV5-8 and J usage is TRBJ2-5; 10 nucleotides agree with TRBD1. Germline V lookup: CDR1 SGHTS, CDR2 YDEGEE. The length of the CDR3 is 16 residues. Germline trimming cut 4 bases from V and 3 bases from J; bases unmatched to any gene: 9. CDR3 DNA: TGTGCCAGCAGCCTCGGGACAGGGGTTTTGGAAGAGACCCAGTACTTC. Amino acid sequence: CASSLGTGVLEETQYF.

The rearrangement links TRBV5-6 to TRBJ1-2, with TRBD1 matching 8 bases. CDR1 is SGHDT, CDR2 YYEEEE, per germline. V trimming: 0 bases; J trimming: 5 bases; junction bases outside the gene matches: 9. CDR3 length equals 16 residues. CDR3 sequence reads: CASSLGGQGGSYGYTF. CDR3 nucleotide sequence: TGTGCCAGCAGCTTGGGCGGACAGGGTGGTTCTTATGGCTACACCTTC.

This rearrangement joins TRBV7-9 to TRBJ2-7; 12 bases line up with TRBD2. J lost 5 bases, V lost 5 bases, and 10 bases had no gene match. The CDR3 loop spans 16 amino acids. The germline V gene encodes CDR1 SEHNR and CDR2 FQNEAQ (reference sequence). The CDR3 reads CASSDDLAGGRDEQYF. The DNA for the CDR3 is TGTGCCAGCAGCGACGATCTAGCGGGGGGGCGTGACGAGCAGTACTTC.

CDR3 region: CASASGTGINTGELFF. The CDR3 bases are TGTGCCAGCGCGTCCGGGACAGGGATTAACACCGGGGAGCTGTTTTTT. The V gene is TRBV18, the J gene TRBJ2-2; 9 positions match TRBD1. The CDR3 totals 16 residues. Trimming took 8 bases from V and 2 from J; bases not matched to a gene: 9. Germline CDR1 and CDR2: KGHSH and LQKENI.

The genes are TRBV19 and TRBJ2-7; TRBD1 matches 7 bases. The CDR3 totals 15 residues. Looked up from germline, CDR1 is LNHDA and CDR2 is SQIVND (reference sequence). The V gene end was trimmed by 6 bases and the J gene end by 0 bases; junction bases not matched to a gene: 8. The CDR3 loop is CASRGRQGSSYEQYF. DNA for the CDR3: TGTGCCAGTAGGGGACGACAGGGTAGCTCCTACGAGCAGTACTTC.

The V call is TRBV29-1, the J call TRBJ2-5; TRBD2 agrees at 7 bases. The J segment lost 4 bases and the V segment lost 2 bases, leaving 10 bases of the junction unmatched. The CDR3 loop spans 15 amino acids. The V gene's germline CDR1 is SQVTM and CDR2 ANQGSEA. CDR3 sequence reads: CSVEKWAGVRETQYF. As DNA, the CDR3 is TGCAGCGTTGAAAAGTGGGCGGGAGTAAGAGAGACCCAGTACTTC.

Only one count was recorded for this clone. This chain links TRBV11-1 with TRBJ2-1; 10 positions match TRBD1. This CDR3 is built from 16 residues. Trimming took 1 base from V and 5 from J; bases not matched to a gene: 5. CDR1 and CDR2 (germline): SGHAT, FQDESV (reference sequence). The CDR3, as DNA: TGTGCCAGCAGCTTAGATACCGGGACAGGGGACAATGAGCAGTTCTTC. Amino acids: CASSLDTGTGDNEQFF.

CDR3 in DNA: TGTGCCTGGACAACAGGGGTACGAGGCACTGAAGCTTTCTTT. Protein product: CAWTTGVRGTEAFF. This chain joins TRBV30 and TRBJ1-1; 7 bases fit TRBD1. Germline lookup yields CDR1 GTSNPN and CDR2 SVGIG (reference sequence). CDR3 length equals 14 residues. J was trimmed by 4 bases and V by 4 bases; bases with no gene match: 9.

CDR3 nucleotide sequence: TGTGCCACCAGCAGCCTAGCGGGGGTGGGACACACCGGGGAGCTGTTTTTT. Its translation is CATSSLAGVGHTGELFF. This rearrangement joins TRBV27 to TRBJ2-2; 10 nucleotides match TRBD2. The V gene end was trimmed by 10 bases and the J gene end by 3 bases; junction bases not matched to a gene: 14. This CDR3 is built from 17 residues. Germline assignment: CDR1 MNHEY and CDR2 SMNVEV (reference sequence).

In regard to this clone: The same CDR3 is also encoded by other DNA sequences in this sample. The rearrangement links TRBV4-2 to TRBJ2-1, with TRBD2 matching 13 bases. Germline CDR1 and CDR2: LGHNA and YNFKEQ. This CDR3 is 15 amino acids long. Losses at the gene ends were 4 bases for V and 7 bases for J; bases not matched to a gene: 4. CDR3 loop: CASSPGTSGINEQFF. Here the CDR3 DNA reads TGTGCCAGCAGCCCAGGGACTAGCGGGATAAATGAGCAGTTCTTC.

The chain is built from TRBV18 and TRBJ2-7; TRBD2 might be the D (5 bases). This CDR3 contains 14 residues. Germline loops: CDR1 KGHSH, CDR2 LQKENI. The V gene lost 3 bases and the J gene lost 2 bases, with 11 bases spanning the gap. The CDR3 sequence: CASSPGEGAYEQYF. CDR3 nucleotides: TGTGCCAGCTCACCGGGTGAGGGTGCCTACGAGCAGTACTTC.

The chain links TRBV5-6 to TRBJ2-1, with 8 bases lining up with TRBD2. This CDR3 has 15 residues. V lost 6 bases, J lost 6 bases, and 11 bases stayed unmatched. Germline V gene sequence: CDR1 SGHDT, CDR2 YYEEEE. This CDR3 is CASTTTRSGSNEQFF. CDR3 nucleotide sequence: TGTGCCAGCACAACCACACGCAGCGGGAGCAATGAGCAGTTCTTC.

CDR3 amino acids: CASSPLSRNGYTF. In DNA form, the CDR3 reads TGTGCCAGCAGTCCCTTGTCCAGGAATGGCTACACCTTC. The chain employs TRBV6-5 and TRBJ1-2; no reliable D call. Germline lookup yields CDR1 MNHEY and CDR2 SVGAGI. CDR3 length equals 13 residues. The ends were cut back, 5 bases at V and 6 bases at J, with 13 bases in the middle.

The count of this clone is one. The chain employs TRBV19 and TRBJ2-1, with a weak D call TRBD1 (5 bases). Germline V gene lookup returns CDR1 LNHDA and CDR2 SQIVND (reference sequence). The CDR3 extends over 13 amino acids. V shed 4 bases and J shed 5 bases, with 9 bases lying between them. CDR3 sequence (DNA): TGTGCCAGTAGTAACCGACAGAACAATGAGCAGTTCTTC. Protein: CASSNRQNNEQFF.

This sequence joins TRBV27 and TRBJ2-6; D gene ambiguous. V shed 5 bases and J shed 0 bases, with 14 bases lying between them. The CDR3 length is 17 residues. Per germline, CDR1 MNHEY and CDR2 SMNVEV (reference sequence). CDR3 in DNA: TGTGCCAGCAGTACTCGGGTTCTCCCCTCTGGGGCCAACGTCCTGACTTTC. Amino acid sequence: CASSTRVLPSGANVLTF. Variable domain in full (rest from reference TRBV27 and TRBJ2-6): EAQVTQNPRYLITVTGKKLTVTCSQNMNHEYMSWYRQDPGLGLRQIYYSMNVEVTDKGDVPEGYKVSRKEKRNFPLILESPSPNQTSLYFCASSTRVLPSGANVLTFGAGSRLTVL.

This chain uses TRBV7-8 with TRBJ2-1, with 11 bases that match TRBD2. With V trimmed by 3 bases and J by 1 base, 11 bases remained unmatched. This CDR3 region has 19 residues. Germline V gene sequence: CDR1 SGHVS, CDR2 FQNEAQ. The CDR3 nucleotides read TGTGCCAGCAGCTTTCTCCCGACTAGCGGGGCTGGGTCCTACAATGAGCAGTTCTTC. It specifies CASSFLPTSGAGSYNEQFF.

The J gene is TRBJ2-7, the V gene TRBV13, with 7 bases that match TRBD2. The CDR3 runs to 15 residues. V gave up 1 base and J gave up 0 bases; unmatched junction bases: 3. The V gene's germline CDR1 is PRHDT and CDR2 FYEKMQ (reference sequence). CDR3 in DNA: TGTGCCAGCAGCTTAGTGGCTAGCGGCTCCTACGAGCAGTACTTC. The encoded protein is CASSLVASGSYEQYF.

This clone has a handful of counts. The chain carries TRBV27 and TRBJ2-7; TRBD2 matches at 12 bases. After removal of 6 bases from V and 0 bases from J, the junction contained 18 bases not matched to a gene. From germline, CDR1 is MNHEY and CDR2 SMNVEV (reference sequence). The CDR3 has 20 amino acids. The CDR3 DNA sequence: TGTGCCAGCAGCAAACAACCTACTAGCGGGAGGTTACCGGGCTCCTACGAGCAGTACTTC. It codes for CASSKQPTSGRLPGSYEQYF.